A selection of T cell receptor beta chains follows, all from one sample in a study of blood T cell repertoires in COVID-19. Assay: immunoSEQ multiplex PCR; the TCRdb copy retains only in-frame clones and omits some. Here the sample spans fewer than 400,000 clones, more than 90% being singletons. The sample taken for sequencing was PBMCs or T cells enriched from blood (not recorded which). The receptors shown here come from a woman in her thirties who had recovered from COVID-19. Both conserved end residues are part of each CDR3. D genes are given only for firm matches. Clone size is shown for a subset of rows, as once, few, many or a class of expanded clone.

TRBJ2-4 NA TRBD1 TRBV7-9 CASSPGQAVAKNIQYF
TRBJ2-3 NA NA TRBV10-3 CAIRETGHDDTQYF
TRBJ1-2 NA TRBD1 TRBV7-2 CASSLAGTGKGYTF
TRBJ1-1 NA NA TRBV12-3/TRBV12-4 CASSSPGGLEAFF
TRBJ2-3 NA TRBD2 TRBV5-8 CALQPGGLAGAPRNTDTQYF
TRBJ1-4 NA NA TRBV6-5 CASSYATFNEKLFF
TRBJ2-7 few NA TRBV28 CASSPTRREQYF
TRBJ2-2 NA NA TRBV7-2 CASSYRSGSGNTGELFF
TRBJ2-1 NA TRBD1 TRBV9 CASNDLTTGGSSYNEQFF
TRBJ1-4 NA NA TRBV4-1 CASSDGRQTAEKLFF
TRBJ2-1 NA NA TRBV5-1 CASSHGTGYNEQFF
TRBJ1-5 NA NA TRBV27 CASSRRGNQPQHF
TRBJ1-5 NA TRBD1 TRBV28 CASSFHQGVQPQHF
TRBJ2-2 once NA TRBV7-9 CASSSTRGGGELFF
TRBJ1-2 NA NA TRBV7-9 CASSALTGPHNYGYTF
TRBJ1-1 few NA TRBV5-4 CASSFQGNTEAFF
TRBJ1-2 NA TRBD1 TRBV5-5 CASSLSSGGNYGYTF
TRBJ2-7 NA TRBD2 TRBV6-5 CASSRTSGRYEQYF
TRBJ2-2 NA NA TRBV9 CASSVLANTGELFF
TRBJ1-3 NA NA TRBV19 CASSIGGPGNTIYF
TRBJ2-3 NA TRBD2 TRBV6-5 CASRMTSLTDTQYF
TRBJ2-7 NA NA TRBV28 CATGLYEQYF
TRBJ2-7 once NA TRBV25-1 CASSESRGSGRIIYEQYF
TRBJ2-2 once NA TRBV7-9 CASGTEIYTGELFF
TRBJ2-7 NA TRBD1 TRBV7-9 CASSSYSGQGAYEQYF
TRBJ1-1 NA NA TRBV7-2 CASSSTQGARTEAFF
TRBJ1-1 NA NA TRBV18 CASSPRNPREMNTEAFF
TRBJ2-4 NA TRBD1 TRBV11-2 CASSPRGRENIQYF
TRBJ2-2 NA NA TRBV15 CATRAQAGELFF
TRBJ1-2 NA NA TRBV7-8 CASSLGVRGDYGYTF
TRBJ1-1 NA NA TRBV7-3 CASSLDGSIGTEAFF
TRBJ1-1 few NA TRBV29-1 CSVVSLETEAFF
TRBJ2-7 NA NA TRBV19 CASSIAGTHYYEQYF
TRBJ1-1 NA NA TRBV7-9 CASSSSGFTEAFF
TRBJ2-7 NA NA TRBV5-5 CASSLEEVSYEQYF
TRBJ1-1 NA NA TRBV14 CASSLTQDTEAFF
TRBJ1-1 NA TRBD1 TRBV5-4 CASSFGTGGGNTEAFF
TRBJ1-2 NA NA TRBV28 CASSFILVGRGDGYTF
TRBJ1-6 NA NA TRBV7-2 CASSLGTGNSPLHF
TRBJ1-6 NA TRBD1 TRBV28 CASDSGQAQNSPLHF
TRBJ1-2 NA NA TRBV29-1 CSVFQGYGYTF
TRBJ2-7 NA TRBD2 TRBV5-1 CASSLVGLAGENEQYF
TRBJ1-5 NA NA TRBV2 CASSVSGQNQPQHF
TRBJ2-1 NA TRBD2 TRBV19 CASTGTSGNSQEFF
TRBJ1-6 NA TRBD1 TRBV5-1 CASSSTGGSSYNSPLHF